This TCR beta chain was documented in a study of blood T cell repertoires in COVID-19. About the research overall: Acute and convalescent COVID-19 specimens originated in the United States, Italy and Spain. Sample material is recorded as cDNA or gDNA derived from T cells, B-cell-depleted T cells, or PBMCs.

This clone appeared a few times. Source study methods: Amplification of reference gene primers provided the estimated nucleated cell counts. Some clones are missing from TCRdb's copy, which holds only in-frame ones; the method was immunoSEQ multiplex PCR. That table is the source of V, J and clone size, and D and trimming were worked out from the DNA. The sample contains tens of thousands of clones, over 80% of which appear only once. V was trimmed by 2 bases and J by 5 bases, leaving 10 bases between them. This CDR3 is 15 amino acids long. Germline V gene lookup returns CDR1 MRHNA and CDR2 SNTAGT. The receptor comes from a human donor in a cohort sampled during active COVID-19. The specimen sequenced was peripheral blood. The J gene is TRBJ1-6, the V gene TRBV6-4; D not resolved. In nucleotides, the CDR3 is TGTGCCAGCAGTGACCGCCCGGGGAATAATTCACCCCTCCACTTT. This gives the protein CASSDRPGNNSPLHF.